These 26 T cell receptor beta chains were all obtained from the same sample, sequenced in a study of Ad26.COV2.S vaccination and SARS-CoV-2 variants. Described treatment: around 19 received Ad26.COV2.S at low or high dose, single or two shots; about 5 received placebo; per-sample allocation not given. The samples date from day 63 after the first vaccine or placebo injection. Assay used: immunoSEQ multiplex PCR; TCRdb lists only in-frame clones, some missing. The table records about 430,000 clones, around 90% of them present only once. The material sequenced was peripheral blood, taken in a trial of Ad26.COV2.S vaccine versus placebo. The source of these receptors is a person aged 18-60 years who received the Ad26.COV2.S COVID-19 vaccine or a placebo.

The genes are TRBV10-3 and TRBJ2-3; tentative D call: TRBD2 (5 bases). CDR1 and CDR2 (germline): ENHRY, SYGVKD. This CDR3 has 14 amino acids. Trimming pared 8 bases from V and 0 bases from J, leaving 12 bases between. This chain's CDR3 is CAIQSGTSTDTQYF. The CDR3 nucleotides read TGTGCCATCCAGTCGGGAACTAGCACAGATACGCAGTATTTT.

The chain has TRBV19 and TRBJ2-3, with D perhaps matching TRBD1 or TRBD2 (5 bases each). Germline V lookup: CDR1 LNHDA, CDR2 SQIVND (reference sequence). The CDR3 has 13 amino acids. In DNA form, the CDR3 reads TGTGCTACTAGTGGGGCTAACACAGATACGCAGTATTTT. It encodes CATSGANTDTQYF. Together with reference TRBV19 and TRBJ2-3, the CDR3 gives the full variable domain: DGGITQSPKYLFRKEGQNVTLSCEQNLNHDAMYWYRQDPGQGLRLIYYSQIVNDFQKGDIAEGYSVSREKKESFPLTVTSAQKNPTAFYLCATSGANTDTQYFGPGTRLTVL.

CDR3 in amino acids: CASSPRAYNEQFF. CDR3 DNA sequence: TGTGCCAGCAGCCCCCGAGCGTACAATGAGCAGTTCTTC. J is TRBJ2-1 and V is TRBV7-3, with D uncertain. The CDR3 loop spans 13 amino acids. V lost 5 bases and J 4 bases, leaving 9 bases between the germline ends. Germline V gives CDR1 SGHTA, CDR2 FQGTGA.

The DNA for the CDR3 is TGTGCCACCGGAAGACAGCAAGAGACCCAGTACTTC. Translating it yields CATGRQQETQYF. The chain employs TRBV7-6 and TRBJ2-5; perhaps TRBD1 as D (5 bases). Germline CDR1 is SGHVS and CDR2 is FNYEAQ. The V and J ends lost 10 bases and 2 bases respectively, with 11 bases between them. The length of the CDR3 is 12 residues.

The chain's CDR3 is CASSGQGAPTDTQYF. The DNA for the CDR3 is TGTGCCAGCAGCGGCCAGGGGGCGCCAACAGATACGCAGTATTTT. This chain connects TRBV21-1 to TRBJ2-3; TRBD1 is taken as the D call from the table, unchecked against the DNA. TRBV21-1 is annotated as a pseudogene. CDR3 length: 15 residues.

The CDR3 nucleotides are TGTGCCAGCAGCCATCCAACCGGGACTAGGGTCGACGCCTACGAGCAGTACTTC. It encodes CASSHPTGTRVDAYEQYF. The genes are TRBV3-1 (or the pseudogene TRBV3-2) and TRBJ2-7; 8 nucleotides align to TRBD2. The germline gives CDR1 LGHDT, CDR2 YNNKEL (reference sequence). With 3 bases clipped from V and 2 bases from J, the junction kept 15 bases outside the gene matches. The CDR3 runs 18 residues.

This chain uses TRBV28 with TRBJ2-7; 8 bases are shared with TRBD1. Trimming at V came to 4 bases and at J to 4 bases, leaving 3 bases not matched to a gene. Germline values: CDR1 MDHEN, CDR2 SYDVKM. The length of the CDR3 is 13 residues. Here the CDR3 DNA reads TGTGCCAGCAGTTCAGGGACAGGTTACGAGCAGTACTTC. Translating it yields CASSSGTGYEQYF.

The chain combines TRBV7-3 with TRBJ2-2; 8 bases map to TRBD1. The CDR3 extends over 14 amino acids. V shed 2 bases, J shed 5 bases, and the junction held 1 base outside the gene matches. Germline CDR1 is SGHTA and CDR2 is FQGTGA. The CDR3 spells CASSLGQGTGELFF. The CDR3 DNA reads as TGTGCCAGCAGCTTAGGACAGGGAACCGGGGAGCTGTTTTTT.

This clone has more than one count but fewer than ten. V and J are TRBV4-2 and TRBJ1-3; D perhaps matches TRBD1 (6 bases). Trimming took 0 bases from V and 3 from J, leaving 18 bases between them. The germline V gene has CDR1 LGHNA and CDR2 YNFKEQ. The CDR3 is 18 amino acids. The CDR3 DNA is TGTGCCAGCAGCCAAGAGATAGATGGGGCAGGGGTTGGAAACACCATATATTTT. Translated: CASSQEIDGAGVGNTIYF.

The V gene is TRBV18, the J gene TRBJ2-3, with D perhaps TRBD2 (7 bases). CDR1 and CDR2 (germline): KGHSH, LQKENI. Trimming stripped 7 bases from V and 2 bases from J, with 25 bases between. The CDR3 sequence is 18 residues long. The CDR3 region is CASFGKGGSGEPTDTQYF. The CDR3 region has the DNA TGTGCCAGCTTTGGCAAGGGGGGGAGCGGAGAACCCACAGATACGCAGTATTTT.

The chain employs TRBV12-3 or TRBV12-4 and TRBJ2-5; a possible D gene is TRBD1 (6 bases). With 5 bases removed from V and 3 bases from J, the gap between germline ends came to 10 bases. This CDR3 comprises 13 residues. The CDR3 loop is CASSLNREETQYF. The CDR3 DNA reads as TGTGCCAGCAGTCTTAACAGGGAAGAGACCCAGTACTTC.

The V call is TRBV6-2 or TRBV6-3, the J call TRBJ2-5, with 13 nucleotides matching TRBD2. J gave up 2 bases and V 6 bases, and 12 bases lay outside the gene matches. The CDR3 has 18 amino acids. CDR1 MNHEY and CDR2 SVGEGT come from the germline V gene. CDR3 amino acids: CASSPAGTSGIPQETQYF. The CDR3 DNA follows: TGTGCCAGCAGCCCCGCCGGGACTAGCGGGATCCCTCAAGAGACCCAGTACTTC.

The CDR3 bases are TGTGCCAGCAGTTACATAGCGGGGGGCTCCTACGAGCAGTACTTC. The encoded protein is CASSYIAGGSYEQYF. The V gene is TRBV6-5, the J gene TRBJ2-7; TRBD2 agrees at 10 bases. CDR3 length equals 15 residues. V lost 2 bases, J lost 0 bases, and 1 base stayed unmatched. Germline V lookup: CDR1 MNHEY, CDR2 SVGAGI.

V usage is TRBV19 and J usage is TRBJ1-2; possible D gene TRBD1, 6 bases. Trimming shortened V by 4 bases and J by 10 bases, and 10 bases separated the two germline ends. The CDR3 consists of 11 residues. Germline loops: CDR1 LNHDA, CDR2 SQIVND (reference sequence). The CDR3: CASSRDTLYTF. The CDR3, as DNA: TGTGCCAGTAGTAGGGACACCCTCTACACCTTC. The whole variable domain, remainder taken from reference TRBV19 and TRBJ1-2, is DGGITQSPKYLFRKEGQNVTLSCEQNLNHDAMYWYRQDPGQGLRLIYYSQIVNDFQKGDIAEGYSVSREKKESFPLTVTSAQKNPTAFYLCASSRDTLYTFGSGTRLTVV.

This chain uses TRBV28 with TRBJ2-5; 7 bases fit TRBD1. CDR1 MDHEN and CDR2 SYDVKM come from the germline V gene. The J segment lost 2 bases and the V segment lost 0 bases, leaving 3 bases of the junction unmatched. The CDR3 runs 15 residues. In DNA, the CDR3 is TGTGCCAGCAGTTTATGGGGGACAGTTCAAGAGACCCAGTACTTC. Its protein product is CASSLWGTVQETQYF.

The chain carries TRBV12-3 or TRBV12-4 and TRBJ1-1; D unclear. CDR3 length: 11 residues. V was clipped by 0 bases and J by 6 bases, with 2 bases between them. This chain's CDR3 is CASSLASEAFF. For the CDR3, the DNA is TGTGCCAGCAGTTTAGCTTCTGAAGCTTTCTTT.

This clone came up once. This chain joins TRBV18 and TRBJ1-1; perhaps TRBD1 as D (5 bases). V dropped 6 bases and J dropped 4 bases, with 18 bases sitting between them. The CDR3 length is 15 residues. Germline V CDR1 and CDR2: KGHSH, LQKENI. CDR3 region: CASSPRGGEITEAFF. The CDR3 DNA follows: TGTGCCAGCTCGCCCCGGGGAGGGGAGATCACTGAAGCTTTCTTT.

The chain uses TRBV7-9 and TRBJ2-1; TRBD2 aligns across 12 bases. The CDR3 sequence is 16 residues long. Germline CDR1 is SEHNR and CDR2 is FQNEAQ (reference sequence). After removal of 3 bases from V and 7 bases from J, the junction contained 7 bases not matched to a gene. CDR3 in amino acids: CASSLETSGRANEQFF. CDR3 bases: TGTGCCAGCAGCTTGGAGACTAGCGGGAGAGCAAATGAGCAGTTCTTC.

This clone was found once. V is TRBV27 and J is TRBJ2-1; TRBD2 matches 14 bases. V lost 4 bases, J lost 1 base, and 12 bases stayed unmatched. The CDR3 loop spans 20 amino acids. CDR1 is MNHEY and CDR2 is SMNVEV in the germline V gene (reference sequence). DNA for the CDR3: TGTGCCAGCAGTTACCGCTCAGGGACTAGCGGGAGCACGTCCTACAATGAGCAGTTCTTC. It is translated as CASSYRSGTSGSTSYNEQFF.

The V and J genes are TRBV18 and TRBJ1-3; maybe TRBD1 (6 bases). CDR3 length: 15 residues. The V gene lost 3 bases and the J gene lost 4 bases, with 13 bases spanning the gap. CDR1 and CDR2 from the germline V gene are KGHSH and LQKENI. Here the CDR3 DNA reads TGTGCCAGCTCACCCCGCGCAGGGGAGGGAAACACCATATATTTT. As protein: CASSPRAGEGNTIYF.

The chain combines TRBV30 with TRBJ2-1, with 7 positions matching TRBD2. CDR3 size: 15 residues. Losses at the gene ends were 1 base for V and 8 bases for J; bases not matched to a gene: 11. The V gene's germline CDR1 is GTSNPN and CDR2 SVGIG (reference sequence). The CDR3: CAWSGGGTGVYEQFF. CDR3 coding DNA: TGTGCCTGGAGTGGGGGGGGAACGGGAGTTTATGAGCAGTTCTTC.

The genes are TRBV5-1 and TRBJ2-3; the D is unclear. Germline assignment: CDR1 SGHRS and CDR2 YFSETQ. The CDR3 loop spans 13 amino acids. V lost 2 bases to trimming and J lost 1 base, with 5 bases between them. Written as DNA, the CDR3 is TGCGCCAGCAGCTTCCCTCGCACAGATACGCAGTATTTT. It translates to CASSFPRTDTQYF.

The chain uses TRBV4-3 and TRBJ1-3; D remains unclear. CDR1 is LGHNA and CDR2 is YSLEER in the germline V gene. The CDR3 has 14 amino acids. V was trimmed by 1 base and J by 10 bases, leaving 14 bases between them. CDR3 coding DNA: TGCGCCAGCAGCCAAGCGGGGTCTAGCGGTACCATATATTTT. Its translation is CASSQAGSSGTIYF.

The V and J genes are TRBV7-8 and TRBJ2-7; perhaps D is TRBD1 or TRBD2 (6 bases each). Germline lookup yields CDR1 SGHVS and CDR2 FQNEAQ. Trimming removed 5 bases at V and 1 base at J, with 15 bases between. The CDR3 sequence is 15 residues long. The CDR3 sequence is CASSQGTRRSYEQYF. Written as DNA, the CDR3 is TGTGCCAGCAGCCAGGGGACTCGTCGATCCTACGAGCAGTACTTC.

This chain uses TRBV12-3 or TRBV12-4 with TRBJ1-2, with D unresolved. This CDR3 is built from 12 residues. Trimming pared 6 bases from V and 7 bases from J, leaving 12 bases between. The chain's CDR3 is CASSLYVGGYTF. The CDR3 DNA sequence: TGTGCCAGCAGCCTATACGTGGGTGGCTACACCTTC.

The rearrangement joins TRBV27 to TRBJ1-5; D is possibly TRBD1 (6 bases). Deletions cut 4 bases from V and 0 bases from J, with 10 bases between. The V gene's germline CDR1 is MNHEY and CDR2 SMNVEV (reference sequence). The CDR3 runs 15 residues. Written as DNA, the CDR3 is TGTGCCAGCAGTTATAAGGGGGGTAGCAATCAGCCCCAGCATTTT. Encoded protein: CASSYKGGSNQPQHF.